This TCR beta chain was sequenced during a study of metastatic and nonmetastatic thyroid tumors. Study at large: Where malignant and benign thyroid patients were concerned, repertoires were compared across blood and tumor or nodule tissue.

This CDR3 is built from 12 residues. Germline CDR1 and CDR2: SGHNT and YENEEA. V dropped 4 bases and J dropped 5 bases, with 7 bases sitting between them. Study conclusions and caveats: Malignant thyroid tumors reportedly exceeded benign nodules significantly in TCR beta diversity, with the difference appearing in blood and tumor.

Not a single patient had been given any form of treatment at any point before undergoing thyroid surgery. Details on this clone: Its matching antigen is unknown.

In the original analysis: In papillary thyroid cancer, a distant-metastasis classifier was built using CDR3 differences across clinicopathological groups. With MiXCR, TCRdb reprocessed the PCR reads. TCRdb's processing, not the authors' own work, is the source of the V and J calls. The table records approximately 19,000 clones, around 19% of them present only once. V is TRBV11-3 and J is TRBJ2-3; no reliable D call. The sample taken for sequencing was blood. The TCR was taken from a female donor with papillary thyroid cancer or a benign thyroid nodule (not recorded which). Some clones in this sample may be carry-over from other donors' samples. The CDR3 bases are TGTGCCAGCAGCTCCGATCGAGATACGCAGTATTTT. As protein: CASSSDRDTQYF. The full variable domain, completed using reference TRBV11-3 and TRBJ2-3, is EAGVVQSPRYKIIEKKQPVAFWCNPISGHNTLYWYLQNLGQGPELLIRYENEEAVDDSQLPKDRFSAERLKGVDSTLKIQPAELGDSAVYLCASSSDRDTQYFGPGTRLTVL.